A selection of T cell receptor beta chains follows, all from one sample in a study of blood T cell repertoires in COVID-19. Method: immunoSEQ multiplex PCR; TCRdb's copy keeps in-frame clones and lacks some. The repertoire consists of hundreds of thousands of clones, with less than 90% occurring once and the leading ten covering under 8.5%. The specimen was peripheral blood. The origin of the receptors is an older woman with COVID-19, enrolled during active disease. The CDR3 runs from the conserved cysteine through the conserved F or W. D genes are given only for firm matches. Clone size is stated in some rows and not others, as once, few, many or a class when expanded.

CASSPINEQFF,TGTGCCAGCTCTCCCATCAATGAGCAGTTCTTC,TRBV18,.,TRBJ2-1,.
CASSYSQRGEEADTQYF,TGTGCCAGCAGTTACTCGCAGCGGGGGGAGGAGGCAGATACGCAGTATTTT,TRBV6-2/TRBV6-3,.,TRBJ2-3,TRBD2
CAWRKQGFVDEQYF,TGTGCCTGGAGAAAACAGGGGTTTGTGGACGAGCAGTACTTC,TRBV30,.,TRBJ2-7,TRBD1
CASSPRQGALNQPQHF,TGTGCCAGCAGCCCGAGACAGGGGGCTCTCAATCAGCCCCAGCATTTT,TRBV2,few,TRBJ1-5,TRBD1
CAISEPILITRYNEQFF,TGTGCCATCAGTGAGCCAATCCTCATAACTAGATACAATGAGCAGTTCTTC,TRBV10-3,.,TRBJ2-1,.
CASSSGTSGGPPRFIEQYF,TGCGCCAGCAGCTCAGGGACTAGCGGGGGGCCCCCAAGGTTTATAGAGCAGTACTTC,TRBV5-1,.,TRBJ2-7,TRBD2
CATSDGDLGRQETQYF,TGTGCCACCAGTGATGGGGACTTAGGCAGGCAAGAGACCCAGTACTTC,TRBV24-1,.,TRBJ2-5,.
CASRKTGGGQPQHF,TGTGCCAGTAGAAAAACAGGGGGAGGCCAGCCCCAGCATTTT,TRBV19,.,TRBJ1-5,TRBD1
CASSFDRGGTEAFF,TGTGCCAGCAGCTTCGATCGCGGCGGCACTGAAGCTTTCTTT,TRBV3-1/TRBV3-2,.,TRBJ1-1,.
CASSQALAGAYNEQFF,TGCGCCAGCAGCCAAGCACTAGCGGGGGCTTACAATGAGCAGTTCTTC,TRBV4-1,.,TRBJ2-1,TRBD2
CASSQGAAGGRGEQFF,TGTGCCAGCAGCCAGGGGGCGGCGGGGGGGCGAGGTGAGCAGTTCTTC,TRBV3-1/TRBV3-2,.,TRBJ2-1,TRBD2
CAWSGEQGGPRLRTDTQYF,TGTGCCTGGAGTGGGGAACAGGGGGGACCACGACTTCGCACAGATACGCAGTATTTT,TRBV30,.,TRBJ2-3,TRBD1
CASSSGTGGLEQYF,TGTGCCAGCAGCTCCGGGACAGGGGGCTTAGAGCAGTACTTC,TRBV11-2,.,TRBJ2-7,TRBD1
CASRTGGSNQPQHF,TGTGCCAGTAGGACAGGGGGGAGCAATCAGCCCCAGCATTTT,TRBV19,.,TRBJ1-5,TRBD1
CASSSTGYNNYGYTF,TGTGCCAGCAGTTCGACAGGGTATAATAACTATGGCTACACCTTC,TRBV6-2/TRBV6-3,.,TRBJ1-2,TRBD1
CASSPGTGWNQPQHF,TGTGCCAGCAGCCCAGGGACAGGTTGGAATCAGCCCCAGCATTTT,TRBV6-2/TRBV6-3,.,TRBJ1-5,TRBD1